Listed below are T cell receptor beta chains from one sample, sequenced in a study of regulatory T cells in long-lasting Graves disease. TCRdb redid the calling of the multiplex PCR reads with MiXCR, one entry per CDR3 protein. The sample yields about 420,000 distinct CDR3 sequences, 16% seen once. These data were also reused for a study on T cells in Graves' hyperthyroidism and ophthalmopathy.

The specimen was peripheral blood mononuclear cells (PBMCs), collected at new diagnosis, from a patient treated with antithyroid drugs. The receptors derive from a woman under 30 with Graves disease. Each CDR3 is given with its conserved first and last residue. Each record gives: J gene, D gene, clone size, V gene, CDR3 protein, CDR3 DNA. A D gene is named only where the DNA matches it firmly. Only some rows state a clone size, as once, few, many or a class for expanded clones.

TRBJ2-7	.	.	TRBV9	CASSVAGGPTYEQYF	TGTGCCAGCAGCGTAGCGGGCGGGCCAACCTACGAGCAGTACTTC
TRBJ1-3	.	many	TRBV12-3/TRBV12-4	CASSVSGNTIYF	TGTGCCAGCAGCGTCTCTGGAAACACCATATATTTT
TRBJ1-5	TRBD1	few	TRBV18	CASSLGQEPNQPQHF	TGTGCCAGCTCACTCGGACAGGAACCGAATCAGCCCCAGCATTTT
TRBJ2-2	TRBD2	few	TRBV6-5	CASSSRRGHRLAGLTTGELFF	TGTGCCAGCAGTTCAAGGAGGGGGCATAGACTAGCGGGGTTAACCACCGGGGAGCTGTTTTTT
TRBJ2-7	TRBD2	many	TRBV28	CASSSPGLAYEQYF	TGTGCCAGCAGTTCTCCGGGACTAGCGTACGAGCAGTACTTC
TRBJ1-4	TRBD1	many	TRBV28	CASSLWAGTGGDEKLFF	TGTGCCAGCAGTTTATGGGCGGGGACAGGGGGCGATGAAAAACTGTTTTTT
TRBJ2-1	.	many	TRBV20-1	CSARPPGPRSYNEQFF	TGCAGTGCTAGGCCTCCGGGCCCTCGCTCCTACAATGAGCAGTTCTTC
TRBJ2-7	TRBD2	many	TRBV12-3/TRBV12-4	CASSPPSHPSGNEQYF	TGTGCCAGCAGTCCACCCTCACACCCCAGCGGGAACGAGCAGTACTTC
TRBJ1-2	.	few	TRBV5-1	CASSLYGREVYGYTF	TGTGCCAGCAGCTTGTATGGCAGGGAGGTATATGGCTACACCTTC
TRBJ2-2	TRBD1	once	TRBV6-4	CASSEDRGGTGELFF	TGTGCCAGCAGTGAGGACAGGGGGGGCACCGGGGAGCTGTTTTTT
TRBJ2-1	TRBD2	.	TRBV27	CASSSRTSSYNEQFF	TGTGCCAGCAGTTCCCGGACTAGTTCCTACAATGAGCAGTTCTTC
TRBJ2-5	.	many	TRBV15	CATSRDLEAPQETQYF	TGTGCCACCAGCAGAGATCTTGAAGCGCCCCAAGAGACCCAGTACTTC
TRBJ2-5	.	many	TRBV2	CASTTVAGETQYF	TGTGCCAGCACCACGGTGGCGGGGGAGACCCAGTACTTC
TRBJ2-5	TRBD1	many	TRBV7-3	CASSLTRGIQETQYF	TGTGCCAGCAGCTTAACCAGGGGGATCCAAGAGACCCAGTACTTC
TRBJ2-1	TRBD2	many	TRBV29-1	CSGRGLAGGGNEQFF	TGCAGCGGCCGAGGACTAGCGGGAGGAGGTAATGAGCAGTTCTTC
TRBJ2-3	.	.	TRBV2	CASSEAPMEGDTQYF	TGTGCCAGCAGTGAAGCTCCGATGGAAGGTGATACGCAGTATTTT
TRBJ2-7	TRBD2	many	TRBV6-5	CASSYGLAGAYEQYF	TGTGCCAGCAGTTACGGACTAGCGGGAGCCTACGAGCAGTACTTC
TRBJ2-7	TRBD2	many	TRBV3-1	CASSQSSGSRYEQYF	TGTGCCAGCAGCCAGTCTAGCGGGAGTCGATACGAGCAGTACTTC
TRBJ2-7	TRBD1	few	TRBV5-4	CASSLEGAGSYEQYF	TGTGCCAGCAGCTTGGAGGGGGCCGGCTCCTACGAGCAGTACTTC
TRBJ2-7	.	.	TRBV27	CASSFRSRGREQYF	TGTGCCAGCAGTTTTCGCAGCCGGGGGCGAGAGCAGTACTTC
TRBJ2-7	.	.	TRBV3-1	CASSHEDTVQYF	TGTGCCAGCAGCCACGAAGACACCGTGCAGTACTTC
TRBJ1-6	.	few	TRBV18	CASSNGDSPLHF	TGTGCCAGCTCTAACGGTGATTCACCCCTCCACTTT
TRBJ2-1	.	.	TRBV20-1	CSARDLVTSRSYNEQFF	TGCAGTGCTAGAGACCTTGTCACTAGCAGAAGTTACAATGAGCAGTTCTTC
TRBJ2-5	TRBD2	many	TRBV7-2	CASTRLAGGKETQYF	TGTGCCAGCACGCGACTAGCGGGAGGCAAAGAGACCCAGTACTTC
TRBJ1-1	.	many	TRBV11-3	CASSVPWGPGRNTEAFF	TGTGCCAGCAGCGTTCCGTGGGGTCCAGGGAGGAACACTGAAGCTTTCTTT
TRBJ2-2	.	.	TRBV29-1	CSVEGAGELFF	TGCAGCGTTGAGGGGGCCGGGGAGCTGTTTTTT
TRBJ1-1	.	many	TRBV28	CASSLFGAGKNTEAFF	TGTGCCAGCAGTTTATTTGGAGCAGGGAAGAACACTGAAGCTTTCTTT
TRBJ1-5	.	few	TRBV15	CATRSGEGNQPQHF	TGTGCCACGAGGTCAGGGGAGGGCAATCAGCCCCAGCATTTT
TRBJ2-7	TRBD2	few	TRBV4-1	CASSQHTSGYYEQYF	TGCGCCAGCAGCCAACACACTAGCGGGTACTACGAGCAGTACTTC
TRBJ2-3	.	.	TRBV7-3	CASSPDGGNKQYF	TGTGCCAGCAGCCCCGATGGCGGGAATAAGCAGTATTTT
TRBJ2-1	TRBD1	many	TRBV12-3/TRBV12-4	CASSSADRGLNEQFF	TGTGCCAGCAGCTCGGCGGACAGGGGGCTCAATGAGCAGTTCTTC
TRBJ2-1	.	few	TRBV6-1	CASSIQGEPYNEQFF	TGTGCCAGCAGTATTCAGGGAGAGCCGTACAATGAGCAGTTCTTC
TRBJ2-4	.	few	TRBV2	CASVPRRDVQNIQYF	TGTGCCAGCGTACCTCGCAGGGATGTCCAAAACATTCAGTACTTC
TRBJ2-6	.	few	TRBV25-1	CASSWTLDSGANVLTF	TGTGCCAGCAGTTGGACACTAGACTCTGGGGCCAACGTCCTGACTTTC
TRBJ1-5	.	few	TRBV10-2	CASSESMGNQPQHF	TGCGCCAGCAGTGAGTCGATGGGGAATCAGCCCCAGCATTTT
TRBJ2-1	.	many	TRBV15	CATSKEEVGNEQFF	TGTGCCACCAGCAAAGAGGAGGTGGGCAATGAGCAGTTCTTC